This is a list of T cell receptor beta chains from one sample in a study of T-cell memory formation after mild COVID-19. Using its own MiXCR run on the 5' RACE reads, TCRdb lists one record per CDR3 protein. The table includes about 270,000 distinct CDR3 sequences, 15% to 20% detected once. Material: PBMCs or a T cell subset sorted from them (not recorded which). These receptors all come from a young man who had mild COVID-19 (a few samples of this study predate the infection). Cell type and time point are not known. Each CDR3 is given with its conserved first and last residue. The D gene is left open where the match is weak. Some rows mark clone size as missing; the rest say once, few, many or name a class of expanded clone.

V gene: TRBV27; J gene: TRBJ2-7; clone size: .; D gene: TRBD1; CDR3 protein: CASRPGQARSYERYF; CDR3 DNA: TGTGCCAGCAGACCGGGACAGGCCCGCTCCTACGAGCGGTACTTC
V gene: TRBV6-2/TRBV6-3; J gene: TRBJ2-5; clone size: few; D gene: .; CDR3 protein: CASSYGGGETQYF; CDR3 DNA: TGTGCCAGCAGTTACGGTGGTGGGGAGACCCAGTACTTC
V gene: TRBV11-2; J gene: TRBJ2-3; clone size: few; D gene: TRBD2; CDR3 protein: CASRFSGGASADTQYF; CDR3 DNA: TGTGCCAGCAGGTTCTCCGGGGGGGCCAGCGCAGATACGCAGTATTTT
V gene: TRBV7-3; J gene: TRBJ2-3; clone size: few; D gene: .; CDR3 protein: CASSLRAPAKGDTQYF; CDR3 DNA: TGTGCCAGCAGCTTAAGAGCCCCCGCAAAGGGAGATACGCAGTATTTT
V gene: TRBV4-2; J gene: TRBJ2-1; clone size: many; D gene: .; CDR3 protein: CASSQDPASHLNEQFF; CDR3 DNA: TGTGCCAGCAGCCAAGATCCGGCTAGCCACCTAAATGAGCAGTTCTTC
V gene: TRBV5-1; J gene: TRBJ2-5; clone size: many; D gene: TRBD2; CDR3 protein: CASSLAGTSDETQYF; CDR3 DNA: TGCGCCAGCAGCTTGGCCGGGACTAGCGATGAGACCCAGTACTTC
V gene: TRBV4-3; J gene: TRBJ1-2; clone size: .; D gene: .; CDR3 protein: CASSQDPYGYTF; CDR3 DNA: TGCGCCAGCAGCCAAGACCCGTACGGCTACACCTTC
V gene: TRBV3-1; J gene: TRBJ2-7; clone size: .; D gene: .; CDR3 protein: CASSPLHGGRDEQYF; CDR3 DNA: TGTGCCAGCAGCCCTCTCCATGGCGGGCGCGACGAGCAGTACTTC
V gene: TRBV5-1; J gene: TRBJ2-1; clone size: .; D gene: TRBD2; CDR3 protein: CASRREGRNEQFF; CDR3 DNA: TGCGCCAGCAGGAGGGAGGGCCGGAATGAGCAGTTCTTC
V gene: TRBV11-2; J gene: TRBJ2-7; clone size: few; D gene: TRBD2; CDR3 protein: CASSLGRGATYEQYF; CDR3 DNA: TGTGCCAGCAGCTTGGGGCGGGGGGCCACCTACGAGCAGTACTTC
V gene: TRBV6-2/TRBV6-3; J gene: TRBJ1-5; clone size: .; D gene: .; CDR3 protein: CASSYSNWNQPQHF; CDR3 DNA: TGTGCCAGCAGTTACTCGAACTGGAATCAGCCCCAGCATTTT
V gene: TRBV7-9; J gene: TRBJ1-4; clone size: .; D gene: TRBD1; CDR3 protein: CASSPGQGQEKLFF; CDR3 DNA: TGTGCCAGCAGCCCGGGACAGGGTCAGGAAAAACTGTTTTTT
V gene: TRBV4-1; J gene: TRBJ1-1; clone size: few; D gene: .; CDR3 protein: CASSQDPSDSLGDTEAFF; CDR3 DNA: TGCGCCAGCAGCCAAGACCCCTCGGACTCCCTGGGGGACACTGAAGCTTTCTTT
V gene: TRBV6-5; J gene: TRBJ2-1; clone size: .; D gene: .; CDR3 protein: CASTPAGGPNEQFF; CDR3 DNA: TGTGCCAGCACCCCCGCCGGGGGCCCCAATGAGCAGTTCTTC
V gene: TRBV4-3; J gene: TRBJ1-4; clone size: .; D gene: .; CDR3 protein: CASSIEVGGANEKLFF; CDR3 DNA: TGCGCCAGCAGCATCGAGGTCGGGGGAGCTAATGAAAAACTGTTTTTT
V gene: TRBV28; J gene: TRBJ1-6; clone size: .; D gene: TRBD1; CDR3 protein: CASSRQGSSYNSPLHF; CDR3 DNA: TGTGCCAGCAGTCGACAGGGGAGCTCCTATAATTCACCCCTCCACTTT
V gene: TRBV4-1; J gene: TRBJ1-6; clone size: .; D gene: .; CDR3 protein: CASSQGRNSPLHF; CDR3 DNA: TGCGCCAGCAGCCAGGGACGGAATTCACCCCTCCACTTT
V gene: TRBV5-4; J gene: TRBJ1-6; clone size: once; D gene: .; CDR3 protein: CASSSPGRTNSPLHF; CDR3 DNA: TGTGCCAGCAGCTCTCCGGGACGGACTAATTCACCCCTCCACTTT
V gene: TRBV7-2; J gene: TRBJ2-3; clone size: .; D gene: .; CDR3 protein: CASSLVLGPGTSTDTQYF; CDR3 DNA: TGTGCCAGCAGCTTAGTTCTAGGTCCGGGTACTAGCACAGATACGCAGTATTTT
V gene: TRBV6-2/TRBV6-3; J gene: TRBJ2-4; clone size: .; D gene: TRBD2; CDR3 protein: CASSYSRTSAKNIQYF; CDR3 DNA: TGTGCCAGCAGTTACTCGCGGACTAGCGCCAAAAACATTCAGTACTTC
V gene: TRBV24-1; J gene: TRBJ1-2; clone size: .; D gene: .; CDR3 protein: CATSDYWTGRNYGYTF; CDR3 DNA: TGTGCCACCAGTGATTATTGGACGGGACGTAACTATGGCTACACCTTC
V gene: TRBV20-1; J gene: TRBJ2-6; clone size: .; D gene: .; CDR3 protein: CSASIPSGANVLTF; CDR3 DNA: TGCAGTGCTAGCATCCCCTCTGGGGCCAACGTCCTGACTTTC
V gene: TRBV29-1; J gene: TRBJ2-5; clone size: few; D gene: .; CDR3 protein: CSVGRGGETQYF; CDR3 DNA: TGCAGCGTTGGTCGGGGCGGCGAGACCCAGTACTTC